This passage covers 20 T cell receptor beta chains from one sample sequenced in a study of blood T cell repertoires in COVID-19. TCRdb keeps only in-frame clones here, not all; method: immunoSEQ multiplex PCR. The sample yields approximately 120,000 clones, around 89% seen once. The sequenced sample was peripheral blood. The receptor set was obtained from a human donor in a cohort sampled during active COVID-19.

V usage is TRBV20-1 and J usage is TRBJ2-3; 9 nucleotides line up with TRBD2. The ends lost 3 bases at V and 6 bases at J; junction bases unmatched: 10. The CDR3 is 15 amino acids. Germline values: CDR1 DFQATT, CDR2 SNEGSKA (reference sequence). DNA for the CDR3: TGCAGTGCTAGTCTGCCAGCGGGGGGTCCTGATACGCAGTATTTT. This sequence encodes CSASLPAGGPDTQYF.

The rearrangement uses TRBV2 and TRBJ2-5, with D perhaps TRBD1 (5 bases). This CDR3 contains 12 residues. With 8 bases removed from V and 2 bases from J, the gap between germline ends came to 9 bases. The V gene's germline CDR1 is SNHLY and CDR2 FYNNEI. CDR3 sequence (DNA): TGTGCCAGCGGGCAGGGACAAGAGACCCAGTACTTC. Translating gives CASGQGQETQYF.

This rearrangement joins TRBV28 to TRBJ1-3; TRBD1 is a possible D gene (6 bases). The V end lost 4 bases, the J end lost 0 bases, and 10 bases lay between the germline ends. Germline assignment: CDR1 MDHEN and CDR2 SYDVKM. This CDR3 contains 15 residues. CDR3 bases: TGTGCCAGCAGTTCTACACAGGGCTCTGGAAACACCATATATTTT. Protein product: CASSSTQGSGNTIYF. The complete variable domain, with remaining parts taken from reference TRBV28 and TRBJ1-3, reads DVKVTQSSRYLVKRTGEKVFLECVQDMDHENMFWYRQDPGLGLRLIYFSYDVKMKEKGDIPEGYSVSREKKERFSLILESASTNQTSMYLCASSSTQGSGNTIYFGEGSWLTVV.

The CDR3 DNA is TGTGCCAGCAAGAGGGAGGGCCGGTTTGAGCAGTTCTTC. It yields the protein CASKREGRFEQFF. The chain carries TRBV19 and TRBJ2-1, with 7 bases identical to TRBD2. The germline gives CDR1 LNHDA, CDR2 SQIVND (reference sequence). The junction had 11 bases not matched to a gene; V was cut back by 9 bases and J by 9 bases. There are 13 residues in the CDR3.

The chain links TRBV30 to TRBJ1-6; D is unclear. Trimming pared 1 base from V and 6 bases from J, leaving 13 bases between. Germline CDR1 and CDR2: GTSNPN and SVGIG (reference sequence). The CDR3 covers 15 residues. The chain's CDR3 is CAWSGGSGFNSPLHF. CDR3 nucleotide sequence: TGTGCCTGGAGTGGTGGCTCAGGTTTTAATTCACCCCTCCACTTT.

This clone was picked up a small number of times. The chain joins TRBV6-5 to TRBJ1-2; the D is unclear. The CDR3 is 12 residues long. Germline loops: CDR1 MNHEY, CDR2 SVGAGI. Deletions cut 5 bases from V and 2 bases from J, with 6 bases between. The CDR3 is CASSPPNYGYTF. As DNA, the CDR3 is TGTGCCAGCAGTCCCCCAAACTATGGCTACACCTTC.

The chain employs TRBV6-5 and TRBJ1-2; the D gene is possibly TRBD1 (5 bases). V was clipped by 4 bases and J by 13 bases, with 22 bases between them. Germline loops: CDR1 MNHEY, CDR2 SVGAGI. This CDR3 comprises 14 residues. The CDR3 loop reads CASSSRGSLSVGTF. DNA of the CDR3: TGTGCCAGCAGTTCAAGGGGATCCCTCTCTGTGGGCACCTTC.

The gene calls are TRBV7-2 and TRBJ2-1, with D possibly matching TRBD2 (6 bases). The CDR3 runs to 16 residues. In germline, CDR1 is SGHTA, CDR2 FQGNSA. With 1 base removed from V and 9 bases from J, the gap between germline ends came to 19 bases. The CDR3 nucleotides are TGTGCCAGCAGCTTAGTTACGCGGGGCCCTCGGAGTGAGCAGTTCTTC. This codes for CASSLVTRGPRSEQFF.

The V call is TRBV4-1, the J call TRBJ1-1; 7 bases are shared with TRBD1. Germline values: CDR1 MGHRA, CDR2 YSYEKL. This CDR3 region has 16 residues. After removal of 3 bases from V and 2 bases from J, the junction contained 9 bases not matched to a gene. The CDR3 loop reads CASSQNSGTDNTEAFF. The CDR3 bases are TGCGCCAGCAGCCAGAATTCCGGGACAGACAACACTGAAGCTTTCTTT.

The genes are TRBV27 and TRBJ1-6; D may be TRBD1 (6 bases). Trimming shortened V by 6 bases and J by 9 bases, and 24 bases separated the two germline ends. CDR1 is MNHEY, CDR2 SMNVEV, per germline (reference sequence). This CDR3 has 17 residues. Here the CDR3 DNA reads TGTGCCAGCAGGGATGGGGCAGGGGTTTTCCTAAGTTCACCCCTCCACTTT. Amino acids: CASRDGAGVFLSSPLHF.

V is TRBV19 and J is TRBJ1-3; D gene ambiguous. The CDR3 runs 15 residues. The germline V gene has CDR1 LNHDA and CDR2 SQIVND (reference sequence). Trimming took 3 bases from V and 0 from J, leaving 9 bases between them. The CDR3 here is CASSIGGVSGNTIYF. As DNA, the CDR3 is TGTGCCAGTAGTATTGGAGGAGTCTCTGGAAACACCATATATTTT. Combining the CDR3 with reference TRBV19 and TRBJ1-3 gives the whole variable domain DGGITQSPKYLFRKEGQNVTLSCEQNLNHDAMYWYRQDPGQGLRLIYYSQIVNDFQKGDIAEGYSVSREKKESFPLTVTSAQKNPTAFYLCASSIGGVSGNTIYFGEGSWLTVV.

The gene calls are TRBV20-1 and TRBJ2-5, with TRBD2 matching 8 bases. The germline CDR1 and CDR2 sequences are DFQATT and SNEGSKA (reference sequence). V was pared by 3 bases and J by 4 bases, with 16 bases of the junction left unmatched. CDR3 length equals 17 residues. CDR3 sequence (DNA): TGCAGTGCTAGTCTCATTGGGGAGACTAGCGTATTAGAGACCCAGTACTTC. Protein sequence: CSASLIGETSVLETQYF.

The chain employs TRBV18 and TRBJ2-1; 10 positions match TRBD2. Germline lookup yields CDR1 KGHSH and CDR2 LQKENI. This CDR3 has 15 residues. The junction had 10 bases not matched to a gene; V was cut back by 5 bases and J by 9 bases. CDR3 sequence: CASSVVTSGISEQFF. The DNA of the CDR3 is TGTGCCAGCTCAGTAGTAACTAGCGGGATCAGTGAGCAGTTCTTC.

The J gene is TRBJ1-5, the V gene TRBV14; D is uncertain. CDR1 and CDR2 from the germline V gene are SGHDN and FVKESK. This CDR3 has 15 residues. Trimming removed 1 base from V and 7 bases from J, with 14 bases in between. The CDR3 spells CASSQVRGSMQPQHF. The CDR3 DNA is TGTGCCAGCAGCCAAGTTCGAGGGTCGATGCAGCCCCAGCATTTT.

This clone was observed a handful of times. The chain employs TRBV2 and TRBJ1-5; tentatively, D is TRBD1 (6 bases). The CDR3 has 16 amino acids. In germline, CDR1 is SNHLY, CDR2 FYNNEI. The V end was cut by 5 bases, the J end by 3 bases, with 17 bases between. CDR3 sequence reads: CASSSALTGPNQPQHF. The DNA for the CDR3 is TGTGCCAGCAGTTCCGCGTTAACAGGGCCCAATCAGCCCCAGCATTTT.

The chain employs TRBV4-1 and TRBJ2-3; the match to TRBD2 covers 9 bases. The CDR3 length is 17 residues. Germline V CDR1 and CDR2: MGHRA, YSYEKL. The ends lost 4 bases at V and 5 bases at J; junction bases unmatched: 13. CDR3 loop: CASSRSLAGGPLDTQYF. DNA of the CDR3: TGCGCCAGCAGCCGGAGTTTGGCGGGGGGGCCGTTAGATACGCAGTATTTT.

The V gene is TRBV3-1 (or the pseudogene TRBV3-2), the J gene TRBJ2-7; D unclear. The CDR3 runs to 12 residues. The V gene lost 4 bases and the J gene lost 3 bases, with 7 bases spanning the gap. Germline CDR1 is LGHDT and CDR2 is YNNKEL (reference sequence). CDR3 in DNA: TGTGCCAGCAGCCCCGGCGGCTACGAGCAGTACTTC. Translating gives CASSPGGYEQYF.

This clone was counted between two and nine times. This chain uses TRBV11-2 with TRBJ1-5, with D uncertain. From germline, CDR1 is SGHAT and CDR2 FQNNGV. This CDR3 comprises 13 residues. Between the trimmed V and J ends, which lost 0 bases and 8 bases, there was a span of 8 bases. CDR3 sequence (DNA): TGTGCCAGCAGCTTAGATCACGAGAAGCCCCAGCATTTT. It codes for CASSLDHEKPQHF.

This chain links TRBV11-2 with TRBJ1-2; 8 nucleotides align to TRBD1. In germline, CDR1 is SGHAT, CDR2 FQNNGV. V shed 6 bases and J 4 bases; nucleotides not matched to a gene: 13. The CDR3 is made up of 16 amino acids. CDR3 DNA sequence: TGTGCCAGCAGTCGAGGTGGTCAGGGGGCGTTCTATGGCTACACCTTC. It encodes CASSRGGQGAFYGYTF.

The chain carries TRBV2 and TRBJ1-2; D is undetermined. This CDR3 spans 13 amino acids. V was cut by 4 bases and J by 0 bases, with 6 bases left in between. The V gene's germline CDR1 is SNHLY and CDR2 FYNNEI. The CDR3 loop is CASSGASNYGYTF. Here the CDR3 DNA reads TGTGCCAGCAGTGGGGCGTCTAACTATGGCTACACCTTC.